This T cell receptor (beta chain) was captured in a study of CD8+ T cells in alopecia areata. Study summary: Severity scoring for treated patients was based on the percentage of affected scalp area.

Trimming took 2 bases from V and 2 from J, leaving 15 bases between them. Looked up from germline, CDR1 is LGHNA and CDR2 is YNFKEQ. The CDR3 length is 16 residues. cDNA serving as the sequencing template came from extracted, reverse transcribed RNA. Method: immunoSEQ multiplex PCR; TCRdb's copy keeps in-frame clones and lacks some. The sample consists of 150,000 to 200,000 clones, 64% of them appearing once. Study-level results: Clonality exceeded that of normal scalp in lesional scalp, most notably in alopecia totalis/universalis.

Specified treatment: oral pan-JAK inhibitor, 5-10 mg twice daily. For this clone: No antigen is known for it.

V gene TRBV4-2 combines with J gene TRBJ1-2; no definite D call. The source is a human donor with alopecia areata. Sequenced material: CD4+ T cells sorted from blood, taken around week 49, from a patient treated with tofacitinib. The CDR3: CASSQLGEIKNYGYTF. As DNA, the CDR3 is TGTGCCAGCAGCCAATTAGGCGAAATCAAAAACTATGGCTACACCTTC.